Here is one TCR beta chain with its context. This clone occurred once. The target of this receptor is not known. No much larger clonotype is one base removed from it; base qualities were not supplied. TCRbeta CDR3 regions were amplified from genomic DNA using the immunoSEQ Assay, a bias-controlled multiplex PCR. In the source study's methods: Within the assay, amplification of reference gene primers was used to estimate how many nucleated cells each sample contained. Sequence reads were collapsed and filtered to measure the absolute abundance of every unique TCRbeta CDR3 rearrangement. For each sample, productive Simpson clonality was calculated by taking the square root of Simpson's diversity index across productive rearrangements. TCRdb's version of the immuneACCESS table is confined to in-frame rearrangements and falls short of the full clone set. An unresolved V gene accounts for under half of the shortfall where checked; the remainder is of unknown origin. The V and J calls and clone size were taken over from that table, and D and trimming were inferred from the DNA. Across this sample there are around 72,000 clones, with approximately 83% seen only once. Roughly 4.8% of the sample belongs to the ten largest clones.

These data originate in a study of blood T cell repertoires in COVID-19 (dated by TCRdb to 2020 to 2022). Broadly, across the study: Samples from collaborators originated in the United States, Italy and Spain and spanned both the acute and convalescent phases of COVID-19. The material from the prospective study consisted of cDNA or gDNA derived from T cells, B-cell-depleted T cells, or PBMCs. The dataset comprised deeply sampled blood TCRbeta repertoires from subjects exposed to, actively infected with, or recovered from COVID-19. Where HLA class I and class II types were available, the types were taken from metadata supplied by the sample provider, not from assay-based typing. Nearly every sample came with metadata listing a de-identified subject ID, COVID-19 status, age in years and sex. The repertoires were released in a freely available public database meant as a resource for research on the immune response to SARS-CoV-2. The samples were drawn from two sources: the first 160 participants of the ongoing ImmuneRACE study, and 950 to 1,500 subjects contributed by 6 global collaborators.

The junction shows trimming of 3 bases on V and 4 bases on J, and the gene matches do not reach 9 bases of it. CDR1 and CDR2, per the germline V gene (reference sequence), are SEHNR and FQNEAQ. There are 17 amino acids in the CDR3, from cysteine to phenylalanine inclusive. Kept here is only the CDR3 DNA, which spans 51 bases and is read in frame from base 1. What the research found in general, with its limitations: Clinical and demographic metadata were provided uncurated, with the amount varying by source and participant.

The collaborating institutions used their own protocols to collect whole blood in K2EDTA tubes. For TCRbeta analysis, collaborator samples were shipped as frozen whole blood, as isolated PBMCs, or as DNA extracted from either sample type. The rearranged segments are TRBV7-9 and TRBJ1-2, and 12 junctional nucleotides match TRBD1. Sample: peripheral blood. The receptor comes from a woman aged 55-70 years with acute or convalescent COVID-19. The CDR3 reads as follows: CASSFPGQGASGYGYTF. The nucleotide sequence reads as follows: TGTGCCAGCAGCTTTCCGGGACAGGGGGCCAGCGGCTATGGCTACACCTTC.